Here is one TCR beta chain with its context. What it binds is not known. This sample was included in a study of regulatory dendritic cells for organ transplantation. Memory T cells were CD45RO+, naive were CD45RA+, sorted by FACS. J lost 4 bases, V lost 5 bases, and 6 bases had no gene match. Per the germline V gene, CDR1 is SGHVS and CDR2 is FQNEAQ. The CDR3 loop spans 14 amino acids. Produced via immunoSEQ multiplex PCR; TCRdb's table is partial and in-frame only. The repertoire holds around 20,000 clones, with 74% as singletons. Study-wide findings and caveats: Naive T cells showed high diversity, memory cells less, memory CD8+ least. Between individuals, the alloreactive memory CD8+ T cell pool differed considerably. Regulatory dendritic cells appeared to expand memory CD8+ clones less than mature ones.

The TCR originated in a human donor in good health. The sequenced sample was memory CD4+ T cells from blood. Described subset: CD45RO+ memory T cells. The chain carries TRBV7-8 and TRBJ1-1, with 8 nucleotides matching TRBD1. The DNA for the CDR3 is TGTGCCAGCAGCCTCGACAGGGGTGGCACTGAAGCTTTCTTT. It translates to CASSLDRGGTEAFF.